Listed below are T cell receptor beta chains from one sample, sequenced in a study of blood T cells in healthy people across ages. TCRdb recomputed calls from the 5' RACE reads with MiXCR, one row per CDR3 protein. The sample lists about 930,000 distinct CDR3 sequences, roughly 28% occurring once. These records were also assigned to another study, of T cells of mothers and their children.

The sample taken for sequencing was blood. The receptors here all came from a woman between 35 and 50 years old in good health. CDR3s include the opening cysteine and the closing phenylalanine or tryptophan. A D gene is named only where the DNA matches it firmly. The size of a clone is reported for some rows only, either as once, few or many, or as a class for expanded clones.

J gene	clone size	D gene	V gene	CDR3 protein	CDR3 DNA
TRBJ2-1	-	-	TRBV3-1	CASSPKGTSLLYNEQFF	TGTGCCAGCAGCCCGAAGGGGACTTCCCTTCTCTACAATGAGCAGTTCTTC
TRBJ1-1	-	-	TRBV7-9	CASSLEITEAFF	TGTGCCAGCAGCTTAGAAATCACTGAAGCTTTCTTT
TRBJ2-5	-	TRBD2	TRBV2	CASNSAGVSRETQYF	TGTGCCAGCAACTCAGCGGGGGTCTCCAGGGAGACCCAGTACTTC
TRBJ2-3	many	-	TRBV20-1	CSASQRTDTQYF	TGCAGTGCTAGTCAACGCACAGATACGCAGTATTTT
TRBJ2-7	few	TRBD2	TRBV7-2	CASSLETSGVGAPYNEQYF	TGTGCCAGCAGCTTAGAGACTAGCGGGGTGGGGGCGCCCTACAATGAGCAGTACTTC
TRBJ2-7	few	-	TRBV15	CATSLEMSYEQYF	TGTGCCACCAGCCTCGAAATGTCCTACGAGCAGTACTTC
TRBJ2-1	-	-	TRBV28	CASSWRSGQFF	TGTGCCAGCAGTTGGAGGTCGGGGCAGTTCTTC
TRBJ2-7	-	-	TRBV28	CASSPLVTAYEQYF	TGTGCCAGCAGCCCTCTAGTAACCGCCTACGAGCAGTACTTC
TRBJ1-2	-	TRBD1	TRBV7-2	CASSPSGTGFAIGYTF	TGTGCCAGCAGCCCTAGTGGGACAGGGTTCGCTATCGGCTACACCTTC
TRBJ1-4	few	-	TRBV4-1	CASSQIGRVGANNEKLFF	TGCGCCAGCAGCCAAATAGGACGAGTCGGGGCTAATAATGAAAAACTGTTTTTT
TRBJ1-5	many	TRBD1	TRBV28	CASKRGTVSNQPQHF	TGTGCCAGCAAGCGAGGGACAGTAAGCAATCAGCCCCAGCATTTT
TRBJ2-3	-	TRBD2	TRBV20-1	CSAVELAANTDTQYF	TGCAGTGCCGTAGAACTAGCGGCCAACACAGATACGCAGTATTTT
TRBJ1-2	many	-	TRBV15	CATSGYHVSVYGYTF	TGTGCCACCAGCGGATACCACGTGTCGGTCTATGGCTACACCTTC
TRBJ1-5	-	TRBD1	TRBV6-2/TRBV6-3	CASSYSRAGQGFYSNQPQHF	TGTGCCAGCAGTTACTCGAGGGCCGGACAGGGATTTTATAGCAATCAGCCCCAGCATTTT
TRBJ1-5	-	-	TRBV4-2	CASSQDQTGNQPQHF	TGTGCCAGCAGCCAAGATCAAACAGGCAATCAGCCCCAGCATTTT
TRBJ2-5	many	-	TRBV2	CASSYYRGETQYF	TGTGCCAGCAGTTACTATAGGGGAGAGACCCAGTACTTC
TRBJ1-5	few	TRBD1	TRBV20-1	CSAGQGIGSQPQHF	TGCAGTGCTGGACAGGGTATAGGGAGTCAGCCCCAGCATTTT
TRBJ2-7	many	-	TRBV5-1	CASSLRQGGSYEQYF	TGCGCCAGCAGCTTGAGACAGGGAGGATCCTACGAGCAGTACTTC
TRBJ1-6	-	-	TRBV6-5	CASSSPDGAFNSPLHF	TGTGCCAGCAGTTCGCCCGACGGAGCTTTTAATTCACCCCTCCACTTT
TRBJ2-5	-	-	TRBV5-1	CASSTSSTETQYF	TGCGCCAGCAGCACATCTAGCACTGAGACCCAGTACTTC
TRBJ1-2	-	TRBD1	TRBV6-1	CASSQGALWGYTF	TGTGCCAGCAGTCAGGGGGCGTTGTGGGGCTACACCTTC
TRBJ1-5	-	TRBD1	TRBV6-1	CASRRGQGAMGNQPQHF	TGTGCCAGCAGAAGAGGACAGGGGGCGATGGGCAATCAGCCCCAGCATTTT
TRBJ2-7	few	-	TRBV7-2	CASSPRGQPYEQYF	TGTGCCAGCAGCCCAAGAGGCCAGCCCTACGAGCAGTACTTC